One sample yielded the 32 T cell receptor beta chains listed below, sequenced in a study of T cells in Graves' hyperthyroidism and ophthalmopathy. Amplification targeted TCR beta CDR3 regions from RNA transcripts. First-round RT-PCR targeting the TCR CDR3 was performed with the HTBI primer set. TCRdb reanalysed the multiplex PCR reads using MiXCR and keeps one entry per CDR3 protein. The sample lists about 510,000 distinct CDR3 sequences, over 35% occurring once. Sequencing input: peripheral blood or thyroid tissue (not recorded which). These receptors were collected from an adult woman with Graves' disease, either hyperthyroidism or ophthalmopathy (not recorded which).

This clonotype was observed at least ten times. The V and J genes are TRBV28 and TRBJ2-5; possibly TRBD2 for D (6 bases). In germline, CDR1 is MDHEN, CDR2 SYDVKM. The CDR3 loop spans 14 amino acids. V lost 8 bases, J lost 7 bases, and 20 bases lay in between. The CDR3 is CASGGGGPPWTQYF. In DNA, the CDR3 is TGTGCCAGCGGGGGTGGAGGGCCCCCTTGGACCCAGTACTTC.

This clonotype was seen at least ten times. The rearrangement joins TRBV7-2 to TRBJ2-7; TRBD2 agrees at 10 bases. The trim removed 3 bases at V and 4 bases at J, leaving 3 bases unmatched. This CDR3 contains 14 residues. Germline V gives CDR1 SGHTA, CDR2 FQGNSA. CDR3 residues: CASSFSGRMYEQYF. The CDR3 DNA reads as TGTGCCAGCAGCTTTAGCGGGAGGATGTACGAGCAGTACTTC.

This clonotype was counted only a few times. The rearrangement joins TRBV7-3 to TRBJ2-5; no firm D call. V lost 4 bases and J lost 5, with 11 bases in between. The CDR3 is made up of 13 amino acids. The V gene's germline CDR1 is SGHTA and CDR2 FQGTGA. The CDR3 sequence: CASSSSWGETQYF. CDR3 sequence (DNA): TGTGCCAGCAGCTCATCTTGGGGTGAGACCCAGTACTTC. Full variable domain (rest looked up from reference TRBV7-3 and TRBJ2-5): GAGVSQTPSNKVTEKGKYVELRCDPISGHTALYWYRQSLGQGPEFLIYFQGTGAADDSGLPNDRFFAVRPEGSVSTLKIQRTERGDSAVYLCASSSSWGETQYFGPGTRLLVL.

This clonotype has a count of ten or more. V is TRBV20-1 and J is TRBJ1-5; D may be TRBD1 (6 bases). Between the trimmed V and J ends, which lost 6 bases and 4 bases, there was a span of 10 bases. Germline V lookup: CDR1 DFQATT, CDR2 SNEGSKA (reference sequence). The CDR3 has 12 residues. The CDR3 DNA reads TGCAGTGCCTCTCAGGGGAATCAGCCCCAGCATTTT. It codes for CSASQGNQPQHF.

The CDR3 nucleotides are TGCAGTGCTAGAGATATCGCGAGTCGGGGCGTTGGCTACACCTTC. Protein sequence: CSARDIASRGVGYTF. J is TRBJ1-2 and V is TRBV20-1, with D perhaps TRBD1 (5 bases). Trimming stripped 0 bases from V and 7 bases from J, with 18 bases between. Germline CDR1 reads DFQATT; CDR2 reads SNEGSKA (reference sequence). This CDR3 comprises 15 residues.

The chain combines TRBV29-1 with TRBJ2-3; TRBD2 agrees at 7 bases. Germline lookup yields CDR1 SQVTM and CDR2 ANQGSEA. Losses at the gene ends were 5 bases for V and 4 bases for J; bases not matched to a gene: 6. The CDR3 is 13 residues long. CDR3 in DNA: TGCAGCGTTCCGACTAGCTCAGCAGATACGCAGTATTTT. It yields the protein CSVPTSSADTQYF.

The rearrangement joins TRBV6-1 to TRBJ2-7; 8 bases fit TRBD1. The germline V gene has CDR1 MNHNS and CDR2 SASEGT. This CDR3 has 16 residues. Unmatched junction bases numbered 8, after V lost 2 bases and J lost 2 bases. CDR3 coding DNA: TGTGCCAGCAGTGAAATACCCCGACAGGGGACCTACGAGCAGTACTTC. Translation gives CASSEIPRQGTYEQYF.

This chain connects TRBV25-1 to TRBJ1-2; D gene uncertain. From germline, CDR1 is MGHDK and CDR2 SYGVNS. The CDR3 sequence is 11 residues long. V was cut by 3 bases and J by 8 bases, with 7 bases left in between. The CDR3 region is CASSEPIGYTF. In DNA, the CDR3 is TGTGCCAGCAGTGAGCCTATCGGCTACACCTTC.

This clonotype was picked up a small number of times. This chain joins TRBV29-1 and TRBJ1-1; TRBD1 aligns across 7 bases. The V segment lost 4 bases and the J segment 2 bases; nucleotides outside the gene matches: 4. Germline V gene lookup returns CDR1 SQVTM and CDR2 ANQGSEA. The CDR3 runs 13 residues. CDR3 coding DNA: TGCAGCGTTGCCCGGACAGGCAACACTGAAGCTTTCTTT. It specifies CSVARTGNTEAFF. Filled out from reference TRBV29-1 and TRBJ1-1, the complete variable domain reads SAVISQKPSRDICQRGTSLTIQCQVDSQVTMMFWYRQQPGQSLTLIATANQGSEATYESGFVIDKFPISRPNLTFSTLTVSNMSPEDSSIYLCSVARTGNTEAFFGQGTRLTVV.

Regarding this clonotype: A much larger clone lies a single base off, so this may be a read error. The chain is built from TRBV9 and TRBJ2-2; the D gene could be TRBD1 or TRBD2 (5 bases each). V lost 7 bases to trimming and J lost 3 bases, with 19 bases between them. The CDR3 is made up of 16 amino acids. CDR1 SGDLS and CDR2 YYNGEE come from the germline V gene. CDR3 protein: CASGAGTLGDTGELFF. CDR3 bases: TGTGCCAGCGGCGCAGGGACCCTGGGGGACACCGGGGAGCTGTTTTTT.

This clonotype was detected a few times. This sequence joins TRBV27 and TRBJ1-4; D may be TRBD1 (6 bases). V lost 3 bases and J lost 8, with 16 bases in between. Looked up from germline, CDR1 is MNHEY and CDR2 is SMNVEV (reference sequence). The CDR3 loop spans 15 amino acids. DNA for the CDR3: TGTGCCAGCAGTTTGGACAGCCAACGACGGGAAAAACTGTTTTTT. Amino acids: CASSLDSQRREKLFF.

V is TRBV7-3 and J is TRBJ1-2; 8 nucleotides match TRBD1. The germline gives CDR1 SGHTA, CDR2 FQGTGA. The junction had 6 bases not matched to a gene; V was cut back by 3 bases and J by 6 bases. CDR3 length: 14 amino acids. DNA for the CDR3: TGTGCCAGCAGCTTCTCGACAGGGGTGGATGGCTACACCTTC. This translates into CASSFSTGVDGYTF.

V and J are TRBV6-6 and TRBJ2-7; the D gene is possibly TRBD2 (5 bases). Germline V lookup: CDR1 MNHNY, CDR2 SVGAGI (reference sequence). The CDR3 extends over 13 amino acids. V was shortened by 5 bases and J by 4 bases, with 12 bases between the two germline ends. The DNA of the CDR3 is TGTGCCAGCAGTGGGAGTGGTGTTTACGAGCAGTACTTC. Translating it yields CASSGSGVYEQYF.

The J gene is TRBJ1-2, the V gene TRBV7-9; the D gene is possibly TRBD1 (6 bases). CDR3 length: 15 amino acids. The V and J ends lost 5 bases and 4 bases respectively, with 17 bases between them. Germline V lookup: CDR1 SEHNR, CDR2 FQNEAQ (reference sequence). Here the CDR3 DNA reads TGTGCCAGCAGCCACCGGGACACCCCCCTCTATGGCTACACCTTC. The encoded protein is CASSHRDTPLYGYTF.

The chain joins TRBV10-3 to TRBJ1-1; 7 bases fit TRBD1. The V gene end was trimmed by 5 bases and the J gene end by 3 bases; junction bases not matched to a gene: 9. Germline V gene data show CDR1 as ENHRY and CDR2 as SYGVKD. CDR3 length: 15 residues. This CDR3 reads CAISTGVRGDTEAFF. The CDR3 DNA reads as TGTGCCATCAGTACAGGGGTTCGGGGGGACACTGAAGCTTTCTTT.

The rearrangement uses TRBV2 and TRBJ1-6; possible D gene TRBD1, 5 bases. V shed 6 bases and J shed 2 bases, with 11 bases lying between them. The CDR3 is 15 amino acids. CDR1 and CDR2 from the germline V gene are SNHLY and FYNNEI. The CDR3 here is CASRGEGTYNSPLHF. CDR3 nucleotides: TGTGCCAGCAGGGGGGAGGGGACCTATAATTCACCCCTCCACTTT.

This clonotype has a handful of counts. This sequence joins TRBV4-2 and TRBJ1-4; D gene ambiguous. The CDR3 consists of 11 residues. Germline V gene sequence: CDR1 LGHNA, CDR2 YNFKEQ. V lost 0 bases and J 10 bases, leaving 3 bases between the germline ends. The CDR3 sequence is CASSQEGKLFF. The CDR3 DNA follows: TGTGCCAGCAGCCAAGAAGGAAAACTGTTTTTT.

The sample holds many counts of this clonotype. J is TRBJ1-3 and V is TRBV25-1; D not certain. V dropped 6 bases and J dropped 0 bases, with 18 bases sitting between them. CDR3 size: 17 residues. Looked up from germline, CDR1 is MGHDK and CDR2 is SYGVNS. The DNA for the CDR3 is TGTGCCAGCAGACCAAAGGGAGGGCGTAGCTCTGGAAACACCATATATTTT. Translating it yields CASRPKGGRSSGNTIYF.

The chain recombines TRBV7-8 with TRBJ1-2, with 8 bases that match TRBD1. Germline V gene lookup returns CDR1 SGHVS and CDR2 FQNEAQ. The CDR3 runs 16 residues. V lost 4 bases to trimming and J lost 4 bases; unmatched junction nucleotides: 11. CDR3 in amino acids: CASSYTGQADTYGYTF. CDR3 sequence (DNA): TGTGCCAGCAGCTATACGGGACAGGCCGATACCTATGGCTACACCTTC.

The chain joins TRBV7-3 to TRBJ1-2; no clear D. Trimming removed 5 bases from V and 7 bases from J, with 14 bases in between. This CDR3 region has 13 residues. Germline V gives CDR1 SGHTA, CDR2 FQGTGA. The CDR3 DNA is TGTGCCAGCAGCCTCTCTGGGGTTAGTGGCTACACCTTC. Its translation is CASSLSGVSGYTF.

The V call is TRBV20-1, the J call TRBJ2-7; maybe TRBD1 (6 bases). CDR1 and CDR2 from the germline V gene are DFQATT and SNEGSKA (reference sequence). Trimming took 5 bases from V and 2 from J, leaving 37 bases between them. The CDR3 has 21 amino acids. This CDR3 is CSAYTRDTSGDDGYRTYEQYF. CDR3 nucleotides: TGCAGTGCTTATACCCGGGACACTTCCGGGGACGATGGCTACAGAACCTACGAGCAGTACTTC.

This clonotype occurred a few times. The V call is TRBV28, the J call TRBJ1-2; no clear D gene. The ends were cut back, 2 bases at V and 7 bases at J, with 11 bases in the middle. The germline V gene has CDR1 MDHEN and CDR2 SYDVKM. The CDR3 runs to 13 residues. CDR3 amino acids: CASSLPNEGGYTF. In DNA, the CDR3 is TGTGCCAGCAGTTTACCGAATGAGGGTGGCTACACCTTC.

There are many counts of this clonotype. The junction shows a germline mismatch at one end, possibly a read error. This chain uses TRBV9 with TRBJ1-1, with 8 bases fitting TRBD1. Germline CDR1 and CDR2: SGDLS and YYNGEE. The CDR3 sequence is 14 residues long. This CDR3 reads CASSVAPGGAPIRF. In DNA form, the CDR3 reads TGTGCCAGCAGCGTAGCCCCAGGGGGCGCCCCAATAAGGTTT.

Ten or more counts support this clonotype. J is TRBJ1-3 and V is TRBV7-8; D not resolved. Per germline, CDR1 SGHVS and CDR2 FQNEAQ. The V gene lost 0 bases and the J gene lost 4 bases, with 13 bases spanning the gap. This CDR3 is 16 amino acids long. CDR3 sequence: CASSLAHRGSGNTIYF. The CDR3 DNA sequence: TGTGCCAGCAGCTTAGCGCATCGGGGTTCGGGAAACACCATATATTTT. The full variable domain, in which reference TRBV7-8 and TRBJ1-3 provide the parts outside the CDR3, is GAGVSQSPRYKVAKRGQDVALRCDPISGHVSLFWYQQALGQGPEFLTYFQNEAQLDKSGLPSDRFFAERPEGSVSTLKIQRTQQEDSAVYLCASSLAHRGSGNTIYFGEGSWLTVV.

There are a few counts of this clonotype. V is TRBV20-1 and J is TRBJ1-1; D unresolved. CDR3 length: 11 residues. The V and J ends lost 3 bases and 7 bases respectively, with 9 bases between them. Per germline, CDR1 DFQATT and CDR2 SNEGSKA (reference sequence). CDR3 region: CSARLTGEAFF. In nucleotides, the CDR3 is TGCAGTGCTAGGTTAACGGGTGAAGCTTTCTTT.

The CDR3, as DNA: TGTGCCAGCAGGAGGGCGGAACAGGGGCGCAATTCACCCCTCCACTTT. Translation gives CASRRAEQGRNSPLHF. This chain uses TRBV9 with TRBJ1-6; TRBD1 agrees at 7 bases. Germline-derived CDR1 and CDR2 are SGDLS and YYNGEE. The CDR3 sequence is 16 residues long. The V gene end was trimmed by 5 bases and the J gene end by 7 bases; junction bases not matched to a gene: 12. The full variable domain, in which reference TRBV9 and TRBJ1-6 provide the parts outside the CDR3, is DSGVTQTPKHLITATGQRVTLRCSPRSGDLSVYWYQQSLDQGLQFLIQYYNGEERAKGNILERFSAQQFPDLHSELNLSSLELGDSALYFCASRRAEQGRNSPLHFGNGTRLTVT.

CDR3 in DNA: TGTGCCAGCAGCCAAGGCAGGATTACTGAAGCTTTCTTT. Translated: CASSQGRITEAFF. The J gene is TRBJ1-1, the V gene TRBV13; D gene unclear. Trimming cost V 5 bases and J 5 bases, with 12 bases left between them. Germline CDR1 reads PRHDT; CDR2 reads FYEKMQ (reference sequence). The CDR3 runs to 13 residues.

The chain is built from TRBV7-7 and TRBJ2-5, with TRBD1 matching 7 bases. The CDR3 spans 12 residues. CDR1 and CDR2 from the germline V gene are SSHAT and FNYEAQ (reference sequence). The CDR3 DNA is TGTGCAGTGACAGGGTTCGGGGAGACCCAGTACTTC. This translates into CAVTGFGETQYF.

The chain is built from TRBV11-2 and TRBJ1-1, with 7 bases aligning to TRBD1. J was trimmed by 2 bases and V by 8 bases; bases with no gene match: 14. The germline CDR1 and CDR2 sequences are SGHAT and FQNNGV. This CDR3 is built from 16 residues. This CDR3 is CASSREGAMRNTEAFF. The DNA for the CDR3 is TGTGCCAGCTCCCGGGAGGGGGCTATGAGAAACACTGAAGCTTTCTTT.

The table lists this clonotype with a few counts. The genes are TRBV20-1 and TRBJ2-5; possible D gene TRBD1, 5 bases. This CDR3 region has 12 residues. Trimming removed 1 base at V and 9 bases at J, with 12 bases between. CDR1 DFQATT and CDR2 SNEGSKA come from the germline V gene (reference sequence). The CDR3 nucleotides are TGCAGTGCTAGAGGATCGCAAGGGGCCCAGTACTTC. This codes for CSARGSQGAQYF.

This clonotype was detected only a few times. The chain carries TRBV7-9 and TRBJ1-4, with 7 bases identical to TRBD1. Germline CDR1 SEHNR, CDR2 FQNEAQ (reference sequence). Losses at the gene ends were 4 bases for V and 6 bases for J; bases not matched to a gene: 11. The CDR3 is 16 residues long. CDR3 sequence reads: CASSSPPGQIDEKLFF. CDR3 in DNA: TGTGCCAGCAGCTCGCCGCCGGGACAGATTGATGAAAAACTGTTTTTT. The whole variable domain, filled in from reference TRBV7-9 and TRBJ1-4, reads DTGVSQNPRHKITKRGQNVTFRCDPISEHNRLYWYRQTLGQGPEFLTYFQNEAQLEKSRLLSDRFSAERPKGSFSTLEIQRTEQGDSAMYLCASSSPPGQIDEKLFFGSGTQLSVL.

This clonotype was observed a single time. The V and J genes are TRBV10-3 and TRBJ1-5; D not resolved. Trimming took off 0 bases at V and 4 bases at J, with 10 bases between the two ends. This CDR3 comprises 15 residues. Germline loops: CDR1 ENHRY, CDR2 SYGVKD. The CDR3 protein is CAISESRQANQPQHF. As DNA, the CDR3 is TGTGCCATCAGTGAGTCGCGGCAAGCTAATCAGCCCCAGCATTTT.